This T cell receptor beta chain was recovered during a study of metastatic and nonmetastatic thyroid tumors. Study as a whole: Repertoire comparison spanned blood and tumor or nodule tissue of malignant and benign thyroid patients.

The entire patient cohort was treatment-naive prior to thyroid surgery. Regarding the study as a whole: The reported finding was significantly higher TCR beta diversity in malignant thyroid tumors relative to benign nodules, in blood and tumor.

The germline V gene has CDR1 SNHLY and CDR2 FYNNEI. This CDR3 is 13 amino acids long. The germline V and J ends were trimmed by 6 bases and 4 bases, with 12 bases remaining between them. Per the study methods: The study built a papillary thyroid cancer distant-metastasis classifier from CDR3 differences across clinicopathological groups. MiXCR re-clonotyped the PCR reads for TCRdb. For this entry, the V and J calls and clone size follow TCRdb and not the study's own pipeline. This sample yields about 6,000 clones, of which about 32% are seen a single time; 20% belongs to the top ten. By frequency in the sample, this clone is medium-sized (0.01 to 0.1%). Its antigen remains unidentified.

The TCR originated in a female donor with papillary thyroid cancer or a benign thyroid nodule (not recorded which). Some clones in this sample may be carry-over from other donors' samples. Sequencing was done on a sample of adjacent normal tissue. The V gene is TRBV2, the J gene TRBJ1-2, with D unresolved. CDR3: CASRDDRGYGYTF. The CDR3 DNA follows: TGTGCCAGCAGGGACGACCGGGGCTATGGCTACACCTTC. Filled out from reference TRBV2 and TRBJ1-2, the complete variable domain reads EPEVTQTPSHQVTQMGQEVILRCVPISNHLYFYWYRQILGQKVEFLVSFYNNEISEKSEIFDDQFSVERPDGSNFTLKIRSTKLEDSAMYFCASRDDRGYGYTFGSGTRLTVV.